Listed here are 23 T cell receptor beta chains from one sample, sequenced in a study of blood T cell repertoires in COVID-19. The method was immunoSEQ multiplex PCR; TCRdb's version includes in-frame clones alone and lacks a portion of them. The repertoire includes some 190,000 clones, roughly four fifths of them detected once, and 9.5% to 15% sits in the top ten. Material for sequencing was peripheral blood. The receptors were gathered from a woman between 50 and 59 years old with acute or convalescent COVID-19.

The chain employs TRBV5-1 and TRBJ2-2, with 7 bases matching TRBD1. Germline V gives CDR1 SGHRS, CDR2 YFSETQ. The V and J ends lost 4 bases and 6 bases, in that order; junction bases with no gene match: 12. The CDR3 has 16 amino acids. CDR3: CASSATGQAISGELFF. The CDR3 region has the DNA TGCGCCAGCAGCGCCACAGGACAGGCGATCTCCGGGGAGCTGTTTTTT.

The chain uses TRBV7-2 and TRBJ1-3; D unclear. CDR1 is SGHTA and CDR2 is FQGNSA in the germline V gene. CDR3 length: 16 amino acids. Deletions cut 5 bases from V and 0 bases from J, with 14 bases between. The CDR3 region has the DNA TGTGCCAGCAGCCCCCGCTTCGGGAGCTCTGGAAACACCATATATTTT. The encoded protein is CASSPRFGSSGNTIYF.

This chain joins TRBV28 and TRBJ1-2, with TRBD1 identical over 9 bases. From germline, CDR1 is MDHEN and CDR2 SYDVKM. The CDR3 spans 15 residues. Trimming removed 3 bases from V and 4 bases from J; junction bases left unmatched: 6. CDR3 amino acids: CASSLEDRGPYGYTF. In DNA, the CDR3 is TGTGCCAGCAGTTTGGAGGACAGGGGCCCCTATGGCTACACCTTC.

The genes are TRBV9 and TRBJ2-2; D remains unclear. V gave up 0 bases and J gave up 2 bases, with 5 bases separating them. The CDR3 spans 14 residues. Germline values: CDR1 SGDLS, CDR2 YYNGEE. The CDR3: CASSVVLNTGELFF. The CDR3 nucleotides are TGTGCCAGCAGCGTAGTACTAAACACCGGGGAGCTGTTTTTT.

This clone was counted at least ten times. The CDR3 coding sequence is TGTGCCAGCAGCTTCCTTAGCGGGAGGCTAGCCGGGGAGCTGTTTTTT. It translates to CASSFLSGRLAGELFF. The genes are TRBV11-2 and TRBJ2-2; 10 positions match TRBD2. J was trimmed by 6 bases and V by 3 bases; bases with no gene match: 7. This CDR3 is 16 amino acids long. Germline V gene data show CDR1 as SGHAT and CDR2 as FQNNGV.

V is TRBV18 and J is TRBJ2-1; the match to TRBD1 covers 8 bases. V trimming: 3 bases; J trimming: 4 bases; junction bases outside the gene matches: 5. The CDR3 is 15 residues long. Germline CDR1 and CDR2: KGHSH and LQKENI. CDR3 sequence (DNA): TGTGCCAGCTCACCGGACAGGGTGGGGTACAATGAGCAGTTCTTC. This gives the protein CASSPDRVGYNEQFF. The variable domain in full, completed from reference TRBV18 and TRBJ2-1, reads NAGVMQNPRHLVRRRGQEARLRCSPMKGHSHVYWYRQLPEEGLKFMVYLQKENIIDESGMPKERFSAEFPKEGPSILRIQQVVRGDSAAYFCASSPDRVGYNEQFFGPGTRLTVL.

The chain combines TRBV5-1 with TRBJ2-1; D unresolved. The length of the CDR3 is 13 residues. The germline CDR1 and CDR2 sequences are SGHRS and YFSETQ. Deletions cut 0 bases from V and 6 bases from J, with 7 bases between. CDR3 region: CASSLATSNEQFF. CDR3 coding DNA: TGCGCCAGCAGCTTGGCCACGAGCAATGAGCAGTTCTTC.

The gene calls are TRBV6-4 and TRBJ2-1; no reliable D call. This CDR3 is 13 amino acids long. Trimming cost V 5 bases and J 10 bases, with 15 bases left between them. Germline V lookup: CDR1 MRHNA, CDR2 SNTAGT. For the CDR3, the DNA is TGTGCCAGCAGTTCCTTGCCGGTTTCCGAGCAGTTCTTC. This sequence encodes CASSSLPVSEQFF.

The CDR3 nucleotides read TGCGCCAGCAGCCAAGTGGACTTAGTGTATACAGATACGCAGTATTTT. This gives the protein CASSQVDLVYTDTQYF. This chain joins TRBV4-1 and TRBJ2-3; maybe TRBD2 (5 bases). The CDR3 loop spans 16 amino acids. V gave up 1 base and J gave up 3 bases, with 14 bases separating them. Germline CDR1 is MGHRA and CDR2 is YSYEKL.

This clone came up many times. This chain links TRBV5-1 with TRBJ2-2, with D possibly being TRBD2 (6 bases). The CDR3 consists of 16 residues. CDR1 and CDR2 (germline): SGHRS, YFSETQ. Trimming pared 0 bases from V and 3 bases from J, leaving 12 bases between. Written as DNA, the CDR3 is TGCGCCAGCAGCTTGGCCGCGGGATCGGACACCGGGGAGCTGTTTTTT. It encodes CASSLAAGSDTGELFF.

The V call is TRBV28, the J call TRBJ1-5; 9 positions match TRBD1. V lost 6 bases, J lost 7 bases, and 7 bases stayed unmatched. CDR1 is MDHEN and CDR2 is SYDVKM in the germline V gene. The CDR3 loop spans 14 amino acids. This CDR3 reads CASSRDRAWQPQHF. The CDR3 DNA is TGTGCCAGCAGCCGGGACAGGGCATGGCAGCCCCAGCATTTT.

The chain couples TRBV28 to TRBJ1-5, with TRBD1 matching 8 bases. J lost 0 bases, V lost 5 bases, and 12 bases had no gene match. Germline V gene sequence: CDR1 MDHEN, CDR2 SYDVKM. The CDR3 runs 18 residues. CDR3 amino acids: CASSPDRVGGYSNQPQHF. For the CDR3, the DNA is TGTGCCAGCAGTCCGGACAGGGTGGGGGGATATAGCAATCAGCCCCAGCATTTT.

The chain has TRBV7-9 and TRBJ2-3; TRBD2 matches 11 bases. Per the germline V gene, CDR1 is SEHNR and CDR2 is FQNEAQ (reference sequence). J lost 5 bases, V lost 5 bases, and 3 bases had no gene match. The CDR3 is 14 amino acids. The CDR3 spells CASSISGRGDTQYF. CDR3 DNA: TGTGCCAGCAGCATTAGCGGGAGGGGAGATACGCAGTATTTT.

This clone has only one observation. The rearrangement links TRBV28 to TRBJ1-5; 7 bases line up with TRBD1. The germline V gene has CDR1 MDHEN and CDR2 SYDVKM. The trim removed 5 bases at V and 5 bases at J, leaving 18 bases unmatched. CDR3 length equals 18 residues. In DNA, the CDR3 is TGTGCCAGCAGTGGGTCAAGGTGGGACAGTGGAGGGTATCAGCCCCAGCATTTT. Amino acid sequence: CASSGSRWDSGGYQPQHF.

The J gene is TRBJ1-1, the V gene TRBV21-1; the table's TRBD1 call for D was not verified on the DNA. TRBV21-1 is a known pseudogene. The CDR3 has 15 residues. CDR3 in amino acids: CASSNPGTGNTEAFF. CDR3 nucleotide sequence: TGTGCCAGCAGCAATCCCGGGACAGGGAACACTGAAGCTTTCTTT.

The chain carries TRBV14 and TRBJ1-3; D not certain. Germline V lookup: CDR1 SGHDN, CDR2 FVKESK. Trimming took off 0 bases at V and 0 bases at J, with 12 bases between the two ends. The CDR3 length is 17 residues. The chain's CDR3 is CASSQDFGGFSGNTIYF. The CDR3 DNA reads TGTGCCAGCAGCCAAGATTTCGGCGGGTTCTCTGGAAACACCATATATTTT.

This clone is a singleton in its sample. DNA for the CDR3: TGCGCCAGCAGCCAAGCACTAGGGAGCTCCTATAATTCACCCCTCCACTTT. This codes for CASSQALGSSYNSPLHF. The V gene is TRBV4-3, the J gene TRBJ1-6; no firm D call. Germline CDR1 is LGHNA and CDR2 is YSLEER. The CDR3 consists of 17 residues. V shed 1 base and J shed 0 bases, with 10 bases lying between them.

The V call is TRBV7-2, the J call TRBJ2-5; tentatively, D is TRBD1 (6 bases). Germline-derived CDR1 and CDR2 are SGHTA and FQGNSA. The CDR3 is made up of 16 amino acids. V dropped 5 bases and J dropped 2 bases, with 18 bases sitting between them. CDR3 sequence (DNA): TGTGCCAGCAGCCAGCAGTGGGACACCGGACAAGAGACCCAGTACTTC. This translates into CASSQQWDTGQETQYF.

The chain joins TRBV5-1 to TRBJ1-2, with D perhaps matching TRBD1 (5 bases). The germline V and J ends were trimmed by 2 bases and 6 bases, with 8 bases remaining between them. CDR1 and CDR2 from the germline V gene are SGHRS and YFSETQ. The CDR3 extends over 12 amino acids. The CDR3 here is CASSFSGDGYTF. CDR3 bases: TGCGCCAGCAGCTTCTCGGGGGATGGCTACACCTTC.

The J gene is TRBJ2-1, the V gene TRBV7-2, with 11 nucleotides matching TRBD2. Germline assignment: CDR1 SGHTA and CDR2 FQGNSA. V dropped 3 bases and J dropped 7; count of bases not matched to a gene: 17. This CDR3 contains 19 residues. CDR3 amino acids: CASSLLGTSGSSERNEQFF. CDR3 DNA sequence: TGTGCCAGCAGCTTGCTGGGTACTAGCGGGAGTTCTGAGAGAAATGAGCAGTTCTTC.

CDR3 in amino acids: CASSYSMGAGGNGGNQPQHF. The CDR3 region has the DNA TGTGCCAGCAGTTACTCGATGGGGGCAGGGGGGAACGGAGGCAATCAGCCCCAGCATTTT. V gene TRBV6-2 or TRBV6-3 combines with J gene TRBJ1-5, with 7 bases identical to TRBD1. Losses at the gene ends were 0 bases for V and 2 bases for J; bases not matched to a gene: 16. CDR3 length: 20 amino acids. Germline lookup yields CDR1 MNHEY and CDR2 SVGEGT.

CDR3 in amino acids: CASSYSGTGVQETQYF. In DNA, the CDR3 is TGTGCCAGCAGCTATTCCGGGACAGGGGTTCAAGAGACCCAGTACTTC. The J gene is TRBJ2-5, the V gene TRBV7-6; 10 bases are a match to TRBD1. J was trimmed by 2 bases and V by 4 bases; bases with no gene match: 7. Germline assignment: CDR1 SGHVS and CDR2 FNYEAQ. This CDR3 contains 16 residues.

V is TRBV28 and J is TRBJ2-5; D perhaps matches TRBD1 (6 bases). V was shortened by 5 bases and J by 5 bases, with 18 bases between the two germline ends. Germline V gene sequence: CDR1 MDHEN, CDR2 SYDVKM. The CDR3 length is 15 residues. In DNA form, the CDR3 reads TGTGCCAGCAGTCCTATCCGGACAGTGGGGGAGACCCAGTACTTC. Its protein product is CASSPIRTVGETQYF.